This T cell receptor beta chain emerged from a study of T cell changes during pregnancy in multiple sclerosis. Here immunoSEQ multiplex PCR was the method, and the copy in TCRdb shows in-frame clones only, minus some. The data contain 40,000 to 50,000 clones, roughly 90% of them seen just once; the ten biggest clones take up 0.7%. The TCR comes from a female donor with multiple sclerosis, enrolled in a pregnancy study. This sample comprised CD4+ T cells from peripheral blood mononuclear cells, obtained before pregnancy.

Written as DNA, the CDR3 is TGTGCCAGTAGTCCTGCCGACAGGGGGGGTAATGAAAAACTGTTTTTT. Protein: CASSPADRGGNEKLFF. The genes are TRBV19 and TRBJ1-4; 9 positions agree with TRBD1. Germline V gene lookup returns CDR1 LNHDA and CDR2 SQIVND (reference sequence). CDR3 length: 16 residues. J lost 4 bases, V lost 5 bases, and 8 bases had no gene match.